Listed here is a single T cell receptor beta chain. Germline CDR1 is SGHTA and CDR2 is FQGTGA. The V gene end was trimmed by 5 bases and the J gene end by 4 bases; junction bases not matched to a gene: 10. This CDR3 is built from 16 residues. The sample originates from a study of blood T cell repertoires in COVID-19. Assay: immunoSEQ multiplex PCR; the TCRdb copy retains only in-frame clones and omits some. The sample holds about 110,000 clones, approximately 85% seen once. The V gene is TRBV7-3, the J gene TRBJ1-4; 7 positions match TRBD1. The receptor comes from a woman aged 60-75 years with COVID-19, enrolled during active disease. The sample consisted of peripheral blood. Here the CDR3 reads CASSPGGQGGNEKLFF. CDR3 in DNA: TGTGCCAGCAGCCCAGGAGGCCAGGGGGGTAATGAAAAACTGTTTTTT. Together with reference TRBV7-3 and TRBJ1-4, the CDR3 gives the full variable domain: GAGVSQTPSNKVTEKGKYVELRCDPISGHTALYWYRQSLGQGPEFLIYFQGTGAADDSGLPNDRFFAVRPEGSVSTLKIQRTERGDSAVYLCASSPGGQGGNEKLFFGSGTQLSVL.